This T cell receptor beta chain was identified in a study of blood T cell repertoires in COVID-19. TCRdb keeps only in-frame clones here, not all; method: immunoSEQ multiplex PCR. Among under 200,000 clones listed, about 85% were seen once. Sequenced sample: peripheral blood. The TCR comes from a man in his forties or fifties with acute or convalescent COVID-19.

As DNA, the CDR3 is TGTGCCAGTAGTATATTAGCGGACTCCTACAATGAGCAGTTCTTC. Its translation is CASSILADSYNEQFF. The V call is TRBV19, the J call TRBJ2-1, with a tentative D call TRBD2 (6 bases). The CDR3 is made up of 15 amino acids. V gave up 2 bases and J gave up 0 bases, with 8 bases separating them. Germline assignment: CDR1 LNHDA and CDR2 SQIVND (reference sequence).